This TCR beta chain was profiled in a study of CD8 T cells in ankylosing spondylitis. This clonotype was detected ten times or more. Its antigen remains unknown. Whole-study findings and limits: With a CD8+ phenotype, disease-linked clones were relatively rare in peripheral blood.

This CDR3 contains 13 residues. Germline CDR1 and CDR2: SGHDT and YYEEEE. V lost 3 bases, J lost 5 bases, and 3 bases stayed unmatched. Each CDR3 protein is one row after TCRdb ran MiXCR on the 5' RACE reads. The sample contains a few hundred thousand distinct CDR3 sequences, less than 25% of which appear only once. V and J are TRBV5-6 and TRBJ1-1, with 8 nucleotides matching TRBD1. The TCR comes from a female donor with ankylosing spondylitis or in good health (not recorded which). Source material: blood, either unsorted or a sorted T cell fraction (not recorded which). CDR3 coding DNA: TGTGCCAGCAGCTGGACAGGGAGGACTGAAGCTTTCTTT. Encoded protein: CASSWTGRTEAFF.